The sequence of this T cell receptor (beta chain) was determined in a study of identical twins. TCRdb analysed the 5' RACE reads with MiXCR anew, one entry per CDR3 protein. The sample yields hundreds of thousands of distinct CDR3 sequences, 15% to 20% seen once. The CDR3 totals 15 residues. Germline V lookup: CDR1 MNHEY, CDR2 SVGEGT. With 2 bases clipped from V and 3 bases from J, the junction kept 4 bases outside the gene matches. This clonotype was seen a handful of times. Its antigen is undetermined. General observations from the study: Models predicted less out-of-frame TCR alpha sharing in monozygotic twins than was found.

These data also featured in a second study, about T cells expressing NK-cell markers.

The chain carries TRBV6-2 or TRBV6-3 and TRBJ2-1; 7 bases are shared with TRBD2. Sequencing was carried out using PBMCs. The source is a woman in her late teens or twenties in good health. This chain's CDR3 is CASSYGGSLYNEQFF. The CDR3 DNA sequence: TGTGCCAGCAGTTACGGCGGGAGCCTCTACAATGAGCAGTTCTTC.